Listed here are 13 T cell receptor beta chains from one sample, sequenced in a study of regulatory T cells in long-lasting Graves disease. TCR beta libraries were built with iRepertoire HTBI primers and Arm-PCR of CDR3 regions. TCRdb recomputed calls from the multiplex PCR reads with MiXCR, one row per CDR3 protein. The sample holds around 420,000 distinct CDR3 sequences, about 15% seen once. Time point: newly diagnosed GD, antithyroid drugs for less than 3 months. TCR sequences were obtained from RNA taken from PBMCs. Separately, the same data were catalogued under a study of T cells in Graves' hyperthyroidism and ophthalmopathy.

The sequencing here drew on peripheral blood mononuclear cells (PBMCs), taken at new diagnosis, from a patient treated with antithyroid drugs. These receptors were taken from a woman aged 40 to 50 with Graves disease.

This clonotype was counted a few times. The rearrangement joins TRBV7-8 to TRBJ2-4; no firm D call. The CDR3 is 17 amino acids. V was pared by 1 base and J by 5 bases, with 18 bases between. Per the germline V gene, CDR1 is SGHVS and CDR2 is FQNEAQ. CDR3 protein: CASSLGLEGSVENIQYF. For the CDR3, the DNA is TGTGCCAGCAGCTTAGGACTTGAAGGGTCAGTAGAAAACATTCAGTACTTC.

Comment on this clonotype: This could be a read error, since a much larger clone is one nucleotide away. J is TRBJ1-5 and V is TRBV11-2; D call uncertain. In germline, CDR1 is SGHAT, CDR2 FQNNGV. The CDR3 runs 15 residues. CDR3 sequence (DNA): TGTGCCAGCAGCTTGGGATCCAGCGACAATCAGCCCCGGCATTTT. It translates to CASSLGSSDNQPRHF. The full variable domain, rest sourced from reference TRBV11-2 and TRBJ1-5, is EAGVAQSPRYKIIEKRQSVAFWCNPISGHATLYWYQQILGQGPKLLIQFQNNGVVDDSQLPKDRFSAERLKGVDSTLKIQPAKLEDSAVYLCASSLGSSDNQPRHFGDGTRLSIL.

This clonotype was seen at least ten times. The chain has TRBV7-2 and TRBJ2-1, with 7 bases aligning to TRBD1. V trimming: 5 bases; J trimming: 7 bases; junction bases outside the gene matches: 8. This CDR3 is 14 amino acids long. Germline-derived CDR1 and CDR2 are SGHTA and FQGNSA. Written as DNA, the CDR3 is TGTGCCAGCAGCCTTTGGACCAGGGGGAATGAGCAGTTCTTC. It codes for CASSLWTRGNEQFF.

There are a few counts of this clonotype. The rearrangement uses TRBV6-1 and TRBJ2-3; D not resolved. Trimming pared 7 bases from V and 1 base from J, leaving 12 bases between. The CDR3 spans 14 residues. The germline gives CDR1 MNHNS, CDR2 SASEGT. The CDR3 nucleotides are TGTGCCAGCATTCAACGGGTTGGCACAGATACGCAGTATTTT. This gives the protein CASIQRVGTDTQYF.

This clonotype was seen at least ten times. This chain joins TRBV14 and TRBJ2-1; TRBD2 matches at 9 bases. The CDR3 loop spans 16 amino acids. The V and J ends lost 0 bases and 1 base, in that order; junction bases with no gene match: 1. Germline values: CDR1 SGHDN, CDR2 FVKESK. The CDR3, as DNA: TGTGCCAGCAGCCAAGATGCGGGAGGGTCCTACAATGAGCAGTTCTTC. Translated, it gives CASSQDAGGSYNEQFF.

This chain joins TRBV25-1 and TRBJ2-1; TRBD1 aligns across 8 bases. CDR1 MGHDK and CDR2 SYGVNS come from the germline V gene. The CDR3 is 15 residues long. With V trimmed by 3 bases and J by 3 bases, 4 bases remained unmatched. The CDR3 sequence is CASSEDREYYNEQFF. In nucleotides, the CDR3 is TGTGCCAGCAGTGAGGACAGGGAATACTACAATGAGCAGTTCTTC.

This clonotype was observed many times. The chain couples TRBV11-3 to TRBJ1-1, with D possibly matching TRBD1 (5 bases). The ends were cut back, 1 base at V and 2 bases at J, with 11 bases in the middle. CDR3 size: 15 residues. The germline V gene encodes CDR1 SGHNT and CDR2 YENEEA. CDR3 sequence reads: CASSLGGTGNTEAFF. CDR3 nucleotide sequence: TGTGCCAGCAGCTTAGGTGGGACGGGTAACACTGAAGCTTTCTTT.

This clonotype was observed at least ten times. Relative to the germline gene, one junction end is altered; a read error may explain this. The V and J genes are TRBV11-2 and TRBJ1-1; a possible D gene is TRBD1 (5 bases). The CDR3 is made up of 14 amino acids. The germline gives CDR1 SGHAT, CDR2 FQNNGV. The DNA of the CDR3 is TGTGCCAGCAGATTAGGGGTGCTTGACACTGAAGCTTTCTTT. Translation gives CASRLGVLDTEAFF.

This clonotype showed up many times. This chain joins TRBV7-2 and TRBJ2-1, with TRBD2 matching over 9 bases. This CDR3 region has 15 residues. CDR1 SGHTA and CDR2 FQGNSA come from the germline V gene. Trimming at V came to 2 bases and at J to 9 bases, leaving 8 bases not matched to a gene. The CDR3 here is CASSLLGGRASEQFF. CDR3 nucleotides: TGTGCCAGCAGCTTATTGGGCGGGAGGGCCAGTGAGCAGTTCTTC.

This clonotype was counted only a few times. The chain is built from TRBV7-9 and TRBJ2-1; TRBD2 is a possible D gene (6 bases). Trimming stripped 5 bases from V and 12 bases from J, with 11 bases between. The germline V gene encodes CDR1 SEHNR and CDR2 FQNEAQ (reference sequence). The CDR3 runs 11 residues. CDR3 region: CASSRGMWQFF. In nucleotides, the CDR3 is TGTGCCAGCAGCCGGGGGATGTGGCAGTTCTTC.

The chain recombines TRBV5-1 with TRBJ2-7; TRBD2 might be the D (5 bases). This CDR3 region has 13 residues. V was cut by 4 bases and J by 7 bases, with 15 bases left in between. Germline V CDR1 and CDR2: SGHRS, YFSETQ. The CDR3 spells CASSPSGSWEQYF. The CDR3 DNA is TGCGCCAGCAGCCCCTCGGGGTCCTGGGAGCAGTACTTC. The full variable domain, with the rest looked up from reference TRBV5-1 and TRBJ2-7, is KAGVTQTPRYLIKTRGQQVTLSCSPISGHRSVSWYQQTPGQGLQFLFEYFSETQRNKGNFPGRFSGRQFSNSRSEMNVSTLELGDSALYLCASSPSGSWEQYFGPGTRLTVT.

This clonotype was observed many times. V is TRBV6-1 and J is TRBJ2-6, with D possibly being TRBD2 (5 bases). Germline lookup yields CDR1 MNHNS and CDR2 SASEGT. The V gene lost 5 bases and the J gene lost 2 bases, with 10 bases spanning the gap. The CDR3 length is 15 residues. In nucleotides, the CDR3 is TGTGCCAGCAGTCGCGGGCAAGCTGGGGCCAACGTCCTGACTTTC. The encoded protein is CASSRGQAGANVLTF.

There are many counts of this clonotype. This rearrangement joins TRBV7-8 to TRBJ2-5, with TRBD2 identical over 7 bases. The CDR3 is 15 amino acids. The germline gives CDR1 SGHVS, CDR2 FQNEAQ. The junction had 9 bases not matched to a gene; V was cut back by 1 base and J by 7 bases. CDR3 sequence (DNA): TGTGCCAGCAGCTTAGTTCCTAGCGGCAAGGCGACCCAGTACTTC. The encoded protein is CASSLVPSGKATQYF.